This TCR beta chain was documented in a study of PD-1 blockade in mismatch repair-deficient tumors. Germline V gene sequence: CDR1 WSHSY, CDR2 SAAADI. V lost 5 bases, J lost 3 bases, and 11 bases lay in between. This CDR3 spans 13 amino acids. Broader study findings: After pembrolizumab, tumor-resident clones rose rapidly, then generally contracted before radiologic responses.

Clones were sequenced by immunoSEQ multiplex PCR, and TCRdb holds only the in-frame ones, with some missing. The sample includes 30,000 to 35,000 clones, over 80% of them seen just once. Comments on this clone: Its target is unknown.

The receptor comes from an adult with mismatch repair-deficient cancer. The material was PBMCs, obtained less than 7 weeks after starting pembrolizumab. The V call is TRBV10-2, the J call TRBJ2-7; D might be TRBD1 (6 bases). The CDR3 sequence is CASSRDKFYEQYF. The CDR3 coding sequence is TGCGCCAGCAGTAGGGACAAGTTCTACGAGCAGTACTTC.